Listed below are T cell receptor beta chains from one sample, sequenced in a study of CD8+ T cells in alopecia areata. TCRdb keeps only in-frame clones here, not all; method: immunoSEQ multiplex PCR. This table has 65,000 to 75,000 clones, approximately 46% appearing once. The sequencing used CD8+ T cells sorted from blood, collected at week 0. All receptors derive from a human donor with alopecia areata. CDR3s include the opening cysteine and the closing phenylalanine or tryptophan. A D gene is named only where the DNA matches it firmly. Not all rows give a size; the values are once, few, many and, for expanded clones, a class.

TRBV29-1	TRBJ2-7	14	few	TRBD1	TGCAGCGTTGGGGGGACAGGGATTCCCGACGAGCAGTACTTC	CSVGGTGIPDEQYF
TRBV29-1	TRBJ2-1	11	few	NA	TGCAGCGTCTCAGCTAACAATGAGCAGTTCTTC	CSVSANNEQFF
TRBV4-1	TRBJ2-5	14	NA	NA	TGCGCCAGCAGCCAATTACGGGGCCAAGAGACCCAGTACTTC	CASSQLRGQETQYF
TRBV19	TRBJ2-1	15	few	TRBD1	TGTGCCAGTAGCGTAAGCGGGACAGGGCTCAATGAGCAGTTCTTC	CASSVSGTGLNEQFF
TRBV5-1	TRBJ2-3	15	many	NA	TGCGCCAGCAGCTTGGCTCAGGTCCCTAGAGATACGCAGTATTTT	CASSLAQVPRDTQYF
TRBV29-1	TRBJ2-1	14	NA	NA	TGCAGCGTTGATCCGGAAAGCTCCTACAATGAGCAGTTCTTC	CSVDPESSYNEQFF
TRBV27	TRBJ2-3	16	NA	NA	TGTGCCAGCAGTTCTCTCCAGGGTGGGAACACAGATACGCAGTATTTT	CASSSLQGGNTDTQYF
TRBV6-1	TRBJ1-2	11	NA	NA	TGTGCCACGGGGCCAGGGCGAGGCTACACCTTC	CATGPGRGYTF
TRBV6-5	TRBJ1-1	13	NA	NA	TGTGCCAGCAGTTACCTGAGCGGGGCTGAAGCTTTCTTT	CASSYLSGAEAFF
TRBV25-1	TRBJ2-7	14	few	TRBD2	TGTGCCAGCAGTGAATTCGCGGGAGCACGAGAGCAGTACTTC	CASSEFAGAREQYF
TRBV7-9	TRBJ1-1	12	NA	NA	TGTGCCAGCTATGTATCCAGCTCGGAGGCTTTCTTT	CASYVSSSEAFF
TRBV11-2	TRBJ2-7	12	NA	NA	TGTGCCAGCAGCTTTTCTCCGGCCAGGCAGTACTTC	CASSFSPARQYF
TRBV28	TRBJ2-5	13	many	NA	TGTGCCAGCAGTTTTGGCAGCCAAGAGACCCAGTACTTC	CASSFGSQETQYF
TRBV6-5	TRBJ2-5	13	NA	TRBD1	TGTGCCAGCAGTGCGACAGGGAGTGGGACCCAGTACTTC	CASSATGSGTQYF
TRBV30	TRBJ2-1	13	NA	NA	TGTGCCTGGAGCCATACAGGGCTAAATGAGCAGTTCTTC	CAWSHTGLNEQFF
TRBV15	TRBJ1-3	15	NA	NA	TGTGCCACCAGCAGAGTGGGACTAGCTGGAAACACCATATATTTT	CATSRVGLAGNTIYF
TRBV29-1	TRBJ2-3	15	NA	TRBD2	TGCAGCGTGTTGGGGACTAGCGGTACCACAGATACGCAGTATTTT	CSVLGTSGTTDTQYF
TRBV29-1	TRBJ2-2	11	NA	NA	TGCAGCGTTGTGGATACCGGGGAGCTGTTTTTT	CSVVDTGELFF
TRBV29-1	TRBJ2-2	11	few	NA	TGCAGCGTTGCGGCGACCGGGGAGCTGTTTTTT	CSVAATGELFF
TRBV29-1	TRBJ2-3	16	NA	TRBD2	TGCAGCGTTGAAGACTTACTAGCGGGAGTGGGTGATACGCAGTATTTT	CSVEDLLAGVGDTQYF
TRBV29-1	TRBJ2-7	13	few	TRBD1	TGCAGCGTAACAGGGGGCAGGACCTACGAGCAGTACTTC	CSVTGGRTYEQYF
TRBV7-2	TRBJ1-1	15	NA	TRBD1	TGTGCCAGCAGCGGAGACAGGGGCAGAAACACTGAAGCTTTCTTT	CASSGDRGRNTEAFF